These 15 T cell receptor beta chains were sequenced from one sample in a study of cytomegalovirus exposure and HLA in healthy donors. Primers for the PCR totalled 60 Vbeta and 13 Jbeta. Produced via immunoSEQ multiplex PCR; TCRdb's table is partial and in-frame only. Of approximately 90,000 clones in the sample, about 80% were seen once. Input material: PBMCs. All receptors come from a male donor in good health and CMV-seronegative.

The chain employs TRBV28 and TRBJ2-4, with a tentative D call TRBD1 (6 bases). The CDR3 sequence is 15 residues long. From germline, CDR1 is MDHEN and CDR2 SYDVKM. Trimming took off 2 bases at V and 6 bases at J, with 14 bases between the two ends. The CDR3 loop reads CASSLTGTKGNIQYF. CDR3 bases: TGTGCCAGCAGTTTAACCGGGACAAAAGGAAACATTCAGTACTTC.

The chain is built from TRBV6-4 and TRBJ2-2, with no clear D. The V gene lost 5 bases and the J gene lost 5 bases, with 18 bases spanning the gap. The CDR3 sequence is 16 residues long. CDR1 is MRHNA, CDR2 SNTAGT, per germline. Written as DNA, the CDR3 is TGTGCCAGCAGTCCAACATATTCACCCGATACCGGGGAGCTGTTTTTT. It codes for CASSPTYSPDTGELFF.

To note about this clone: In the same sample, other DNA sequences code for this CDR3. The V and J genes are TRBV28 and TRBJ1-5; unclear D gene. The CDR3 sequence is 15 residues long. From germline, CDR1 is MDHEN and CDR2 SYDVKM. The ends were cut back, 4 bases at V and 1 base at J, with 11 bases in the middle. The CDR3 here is CASSSMFRSNQPQHF. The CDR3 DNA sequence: TGTGCCAGCAGTTCAATGTTCCGGAGCAATCAGCCCCAGCATTTT.

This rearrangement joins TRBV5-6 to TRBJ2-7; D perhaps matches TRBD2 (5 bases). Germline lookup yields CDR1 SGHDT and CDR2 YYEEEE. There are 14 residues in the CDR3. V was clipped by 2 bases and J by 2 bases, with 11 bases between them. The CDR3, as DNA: TGTGCCAGCAGCTTCGAGGGCCGGACCTACGAGCAGTACTTC. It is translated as CASSFEGRTYEQYF.

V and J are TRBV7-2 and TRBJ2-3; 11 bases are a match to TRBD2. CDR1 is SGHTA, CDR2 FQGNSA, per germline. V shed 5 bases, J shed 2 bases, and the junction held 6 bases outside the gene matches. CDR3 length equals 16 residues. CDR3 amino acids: CASSTGLAGITDTQYF. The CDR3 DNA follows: TGTGCCAGCAGCACAGGACTAGCGGGCATCACAGATACGCAGTATTTT. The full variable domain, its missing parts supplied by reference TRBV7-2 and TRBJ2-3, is GAGVSQSPSNKVTEKGKDVELRCDPISGHTALYWYRQSLGQGLEFLIYFQGNSAPDKSGLPSDRFSAERTGGSVSTLTIQRTQQEDSAVYLCASSTGLAGITDTQYFGPGTRLTVL.

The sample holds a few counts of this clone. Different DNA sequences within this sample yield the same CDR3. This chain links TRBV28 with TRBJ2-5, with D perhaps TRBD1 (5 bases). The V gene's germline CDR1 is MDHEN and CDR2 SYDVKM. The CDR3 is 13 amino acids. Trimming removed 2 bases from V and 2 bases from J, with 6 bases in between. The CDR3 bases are TGTGCCAGCAGTTTAGGGGCTCAAGAGACCCAGTACTTC. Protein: CASSLGAQETQYF.

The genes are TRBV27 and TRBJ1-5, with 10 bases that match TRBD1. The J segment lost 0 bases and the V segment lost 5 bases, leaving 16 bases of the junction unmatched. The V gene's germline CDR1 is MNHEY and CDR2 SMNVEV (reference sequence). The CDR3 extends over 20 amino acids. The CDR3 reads CASSMPSTGGDVYSNQPQHF. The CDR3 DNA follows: TGTGCCAGCAGTATGCCATCGACAGGGGGCGATGTATATAGCAATCAGCCCCAGCATTTT.

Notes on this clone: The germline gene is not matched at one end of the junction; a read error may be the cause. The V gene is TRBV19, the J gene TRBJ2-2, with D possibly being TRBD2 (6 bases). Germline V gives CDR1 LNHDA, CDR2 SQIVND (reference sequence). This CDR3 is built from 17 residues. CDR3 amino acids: CASSMVWGLSNTEELFF. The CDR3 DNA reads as TGTGCCAGTAGTATGGTTTGGGGACTTTCGAACACCGAGGAGCTGTTTTTT.

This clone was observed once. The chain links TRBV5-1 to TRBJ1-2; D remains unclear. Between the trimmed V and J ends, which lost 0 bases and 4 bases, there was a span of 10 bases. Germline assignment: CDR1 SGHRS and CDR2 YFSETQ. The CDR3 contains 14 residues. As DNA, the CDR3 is TGCGCCAGCAGCTTGGCTATTGAAACCTATGGCTACACCTTC. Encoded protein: CASSLAIETYGYTF.

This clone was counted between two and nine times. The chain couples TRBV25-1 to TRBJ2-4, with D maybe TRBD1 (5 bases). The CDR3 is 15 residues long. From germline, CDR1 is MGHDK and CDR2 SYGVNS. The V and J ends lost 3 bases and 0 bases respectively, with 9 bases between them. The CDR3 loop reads CASSDTGLAKNIQYF. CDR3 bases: TGTGCCAGCAGTGATACAGGATTAGCCAAAAACATTCAGTACTTC.

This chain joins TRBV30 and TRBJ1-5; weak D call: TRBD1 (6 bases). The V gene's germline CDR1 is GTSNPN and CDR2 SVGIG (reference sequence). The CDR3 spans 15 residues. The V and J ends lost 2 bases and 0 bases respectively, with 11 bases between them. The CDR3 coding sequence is TGTGCCTGGAGTCGGACAGACTATAGCAATCAGCCCCAGCATTTT. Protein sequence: CAWSRTDYSNQPQHF.

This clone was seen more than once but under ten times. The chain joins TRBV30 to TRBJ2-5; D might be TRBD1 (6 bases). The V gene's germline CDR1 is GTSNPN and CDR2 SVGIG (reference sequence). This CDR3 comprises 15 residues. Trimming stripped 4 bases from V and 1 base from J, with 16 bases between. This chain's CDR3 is CAWKLMRGSQETQYF. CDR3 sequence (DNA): TGTGCCTGGAAGCTAATGAGGGGGTCCCAAGAGACCCAGTACTTC. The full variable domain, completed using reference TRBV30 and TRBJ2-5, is SQTIHQWPATLVQPVGSPLSLECTVEGTSNPNLYWYRQAAGRGLQLLFYSVGIGQISSEVPQNLSASRPQDRQFILSSKKLLLSDSGFYLCAWKLMRGSQETQYFGPGTRLLVL.

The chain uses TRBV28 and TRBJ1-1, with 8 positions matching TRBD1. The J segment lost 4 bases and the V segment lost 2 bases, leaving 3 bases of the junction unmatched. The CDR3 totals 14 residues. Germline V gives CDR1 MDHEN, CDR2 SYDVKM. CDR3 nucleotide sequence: TGTGCCAGCAGTTTAGGCAGGGGGCTCACTGAAGCTTTCTTT. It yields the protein CASSLGRGLTEAFF.

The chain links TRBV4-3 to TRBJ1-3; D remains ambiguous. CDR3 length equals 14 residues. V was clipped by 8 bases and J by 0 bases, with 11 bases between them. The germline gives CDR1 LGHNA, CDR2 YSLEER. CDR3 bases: TGCGCCAGCCGAACAGACCGCTCTGGAAACACCATATATTTT. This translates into CASRTDRSGNTIYF.

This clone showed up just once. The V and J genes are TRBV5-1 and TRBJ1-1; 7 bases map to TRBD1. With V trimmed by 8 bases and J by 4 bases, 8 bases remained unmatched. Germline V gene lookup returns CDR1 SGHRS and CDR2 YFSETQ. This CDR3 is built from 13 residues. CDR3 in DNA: TGCGCCAGTCAACAGACAGGGTTCACTGAAGCTTTCTTT. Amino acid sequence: CASQQTGFTEAFF. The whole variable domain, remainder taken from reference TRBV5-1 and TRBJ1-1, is KAGVTQTPRYLIKTRGQQVTLSCSPISGHRSVSWYQQTPGQGLQFLFEYFSETQRNKGNFPGRFSGRQFSNSRSEMNVSTLELGDSALYLCASQQTGFTEAFFGQGTRLTVV.